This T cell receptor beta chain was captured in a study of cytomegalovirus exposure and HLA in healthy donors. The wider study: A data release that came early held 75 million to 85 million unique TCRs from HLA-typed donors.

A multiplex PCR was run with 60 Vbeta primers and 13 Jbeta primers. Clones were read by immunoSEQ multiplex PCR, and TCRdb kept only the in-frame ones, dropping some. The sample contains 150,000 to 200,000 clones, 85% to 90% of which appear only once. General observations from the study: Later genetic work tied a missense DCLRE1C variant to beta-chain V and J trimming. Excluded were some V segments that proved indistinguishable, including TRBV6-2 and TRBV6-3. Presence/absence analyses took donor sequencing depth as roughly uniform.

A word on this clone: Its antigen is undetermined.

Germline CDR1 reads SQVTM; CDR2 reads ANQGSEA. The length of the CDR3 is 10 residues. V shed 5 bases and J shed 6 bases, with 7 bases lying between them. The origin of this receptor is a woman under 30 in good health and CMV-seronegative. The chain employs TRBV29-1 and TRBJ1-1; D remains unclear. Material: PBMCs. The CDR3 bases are TGCAGCGTTTATGGCCCTGAAGCTTTCTTT. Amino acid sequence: CSVYGPEAFF.